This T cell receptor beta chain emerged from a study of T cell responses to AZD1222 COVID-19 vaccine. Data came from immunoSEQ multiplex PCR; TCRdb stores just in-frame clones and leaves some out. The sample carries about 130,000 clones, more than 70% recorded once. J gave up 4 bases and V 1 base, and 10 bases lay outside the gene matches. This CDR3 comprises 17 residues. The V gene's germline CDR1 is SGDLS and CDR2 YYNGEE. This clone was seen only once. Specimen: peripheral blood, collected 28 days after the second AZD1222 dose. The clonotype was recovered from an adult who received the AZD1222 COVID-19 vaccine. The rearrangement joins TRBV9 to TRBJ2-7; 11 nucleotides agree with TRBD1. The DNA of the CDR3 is TGTGCCAGCAGCGTACGCCCCTCGGACAGGGGGCTTTACGAGCAGTACTTC. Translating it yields CASSVRPSDRGLYEQYF. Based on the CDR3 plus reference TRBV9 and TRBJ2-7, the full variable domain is DSGVTQTPKHLITATGQRVTLRCSPRSGDLSVYWYQQSLDQGLQFLIQYYNGEERAKGNILERFSAQQFPDLHSELNLSSLELGDSALYFCASSVRPSDRGLYEQYFGPGTRLTVT.